This TCR beta chain was sequenced in a study of OX40 agonist ivuxolimab in advanced cancers. The overall study: The group had a mean age of 60 years, ranged from about 20 to 79, and was 82.7% male. General observations from the study: Partial responders receiving 0.1-3.0 mg/kg showed among the lowest clonal expansion.

TCRdb's table, derived via immunoSEQ multiplex PCR, lists solely in-frame clones and lacks some. The sample carries fewer than 70,000 clones, 70% to 90% recorded once. About this clone: Its antigen is unidentified.

Autoimmune disease history or systemic immunosuppression meant exclusion. Blood sampling took place at baseline, cycle 4 day 1, and cycle 7 day 1. Germline-derived CDR1 and CDR2 are SGDLS and YYNGEE. CDR3 length equals 15 residues. Trimming removed 2 bases at V and 4 bases at J, with 16 bases between. Sequenced here: CD4+ or CD8+ T cells sorted from blood, sampled in a trial of the OX40 agonist ivuxolimab. The V call is TRBV9, the J call TRBJ2-7; D tentatively fits TRBD1 or TRBD2 (7 bases each). This TCR came from an adult with an advanced solid tumor such as melanoma, head and neck, liver or kidney cancer. The CDR3 DNA is TGTGCCAGCAGCGTCAGGGGGGGCGGTTCATACGAGCAGTACTTC. It translates to CASSVRGGGSYEQYF.